Sequencing of this T cell receptor beta chain was carried out in a study of blood T cell repertoires in COVID-19. TCRdb's table, derived via immunoSEQ multiplex PCR, lists solely in-frame clones and lacks some. The table lists 150,000 or so clones, around 81% of them singletons. The germline gives CDR1 SGHVS, CDR2 FQNEAQ. The V gene end was trimmed by 1 base and the J gene end by 3 bases; junction bases not matched to a gene: 6. This CDR3 is built from 15 residues. The sequence derives from a woman aged 55-75 years with acute or convalescent COVID-19. This chain uses TRBV7-8 with TRBJ2-7; 7 bases map to TRBD1. The sequencing sample was made of peripheral blood. CDR3 residues: CASSLEGDRIYEQYF. CDR3 nucleotides: TGTGCCAGCAGCTTAGAGGGGGACAGAATCTACGAGCAGTACTTC. The full variable domain, completed using reference TRBV7-8 and TRBJ2-7, is GAGVSQSPRYKVAKRGQDVALRCDPISGHVSLFWYQQALGQGPEFLTYFQNEAQLDKSGLPSDRFFAERPEGSVSTLKIQRTQQEDSAVYLCASSLEGDRIYEQYFGPGTRLTVT.